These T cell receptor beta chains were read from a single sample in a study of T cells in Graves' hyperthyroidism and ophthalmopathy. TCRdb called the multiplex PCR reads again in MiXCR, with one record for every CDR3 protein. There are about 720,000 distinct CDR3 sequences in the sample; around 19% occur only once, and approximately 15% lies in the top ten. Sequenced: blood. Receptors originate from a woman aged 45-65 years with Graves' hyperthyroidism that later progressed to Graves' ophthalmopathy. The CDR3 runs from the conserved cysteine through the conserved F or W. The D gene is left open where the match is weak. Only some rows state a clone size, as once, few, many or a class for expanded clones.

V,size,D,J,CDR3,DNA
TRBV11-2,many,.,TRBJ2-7,CASSPLLRDEQYF,TGTGCCAGCAGCCCCCTTTTACGGGACGAGCAGTACTTC
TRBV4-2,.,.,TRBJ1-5,CASRVSAWGLEDGNQPQHF,TGTGCCAGCAGGGTTTCAGCCTGGGGCCTGGAGGATGGCAATCAGCCCCAGCATTTT
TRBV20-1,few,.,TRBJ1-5,CSARDPGVANQPQHF,TGCAGTGCTAGAGACCCAGGGGTGGCGAATCAGCCCCAGCATTTT
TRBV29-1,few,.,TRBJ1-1,CSVLHTEAFF,TGCAGCGTTCTTCACACTGAAGCTTTCTTT
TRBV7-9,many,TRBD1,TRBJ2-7,CASSPGTGFDEQYF,TGTGCCAGCAGCCCCGGGACAGGGTTCGACGAGCAGTACTTC
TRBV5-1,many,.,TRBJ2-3,CASSLGLSDTQYF,TGCGCCAGCAGCTTGGGGTTGTCAGATACGCAGTATTTT
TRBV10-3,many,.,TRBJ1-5,CAISEGRGANQPQHF,TGTGCCATCAGTGAAGGCAGGGGTGCCAATCAGCCCCAGCATTTT
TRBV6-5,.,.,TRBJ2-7,CASSYSGTLDEQYF,TGTGCCAGCAGTTACTCAGGGACCCTGGACGAGCAGTACTTC
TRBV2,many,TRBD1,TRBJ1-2,CASSDGTGANYGYTF,TGTGCCAGCAGTGACGGGACAGGTGCTAACTATGGCTACACCTTC
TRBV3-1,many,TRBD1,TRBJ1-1,CASSRGQEVRTEAFF,TGTGCCAGCAGCCGCGGACAGGAAGTGAGGACTGAAGCTTTCTTT
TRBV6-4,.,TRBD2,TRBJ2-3,CASSYGSAGGLADTQYF,TGTGCCAGCAGTTACGGGTCAGCGGGGGGGCTGGCAGATACGCAGTATTTT
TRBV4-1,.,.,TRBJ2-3,CASSHPLEKTSTDTQYF,TGCGCCAGCAGCCACCCACTCGAGAAGACTAGCACAGATACGCAGTATTTT
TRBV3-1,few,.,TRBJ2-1,CASSPRPAEQFF,TGTGCCAGCAGCCCACGCCCGGCCGAGCAGTTCTTC
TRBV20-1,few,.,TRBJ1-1,CSARADMGTEAFF,TGCAGTGCTAGGGCCGACATGGGGACTGAAGCTTTCTTT
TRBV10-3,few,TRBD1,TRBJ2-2,CAISATWTGAYTGELFF,TGTGCCATCAGTGCGACATGGACAGGGGCGTACACCGGGGAGCTGTTTTTT
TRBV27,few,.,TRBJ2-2,CASSLKWNTGELFF,TGTGCCAGCAGTTTAAAGTGGAACACCGGGGAGCTGTTTTTT
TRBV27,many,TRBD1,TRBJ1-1,CASSLWQGAGGAFF,TGTGCCAGCAGTTTATGGCAGGGGGCGGGGGGAGCTTTCTTT
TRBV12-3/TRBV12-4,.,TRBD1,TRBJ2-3,CASSFNRGISDTQYF,TGTGCCAGCAGTTTTAACAGGGGTATTTCAGATACGCAGTATTTT
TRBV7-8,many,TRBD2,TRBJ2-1,CASSSDGGAYNEQFF,TGTGCCAGCAGCTCAGACGGGGGGGCCTACAATGAGCAGTTCTTC
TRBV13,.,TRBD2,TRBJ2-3,CASGAGGPVPDTQYF,TGTGCCAGCGGAGCGGGGGGCCCTGTCCCAGATACGCAGTATTTT
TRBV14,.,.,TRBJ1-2,CASSQVGVWYGYTF,TGTGCCAGCAGCCAAGTCGGGGTTTGGTATGGCTACACCTTC
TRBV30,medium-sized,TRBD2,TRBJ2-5,CASSASGGSKTQYF,TGTGCCTCCTCGGCCAGCGGGGGTTCTAAGACCCAGTACTTC
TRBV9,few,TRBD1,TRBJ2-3,CASSGEDRGVADTQYF,TGTGCCAGCAGCGGAGAAGACAGGGGGGTCGCAGATACGCAGTATTTT
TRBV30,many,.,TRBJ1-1,CAWSVVGINTEAFF,TGTGCCTGGAGTGTCGTCGGGATTAACACTGAAGCTTTCTTT
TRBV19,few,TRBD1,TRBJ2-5,CASSKDRGPVSTQYF,TGTGCCAGTAGTAAGGACAGGGGTCCGGTATCGACCCAGTACTTC
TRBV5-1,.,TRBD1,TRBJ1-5,CASRNGTGSNQPQHF,TGCGCCAGCAGAAACGGGACAGGGAGCAATCAGCCCCAGCATTTT
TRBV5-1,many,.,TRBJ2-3,CASSFSGSTQYF,TGCGCCAGCAGCTTTTCTGGTTCTACGCAGTATTTT
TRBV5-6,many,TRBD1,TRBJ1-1,CASSPVPTGANTEAFF,TGTGCCAGCAGCCCAGTCCCGACAGGGGCGAACACTGAAGCTTTCTTT
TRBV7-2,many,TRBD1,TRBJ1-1,CASRYTGTGNTEAFF,TGTGCCAGCAGGTACACCGGGACAGGGAACACTGAAGCTTTCTTT
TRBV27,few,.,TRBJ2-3,CASSLYLVSTDTQYF,TGTGCCAGCAGTTTATATCTAGTATCCACAGATACGCAGTATTTT
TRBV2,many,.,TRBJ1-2,CASSEQNYGYTF,TGTGCCAGCAGTGAACAGAACTATGGCTACACCTTC
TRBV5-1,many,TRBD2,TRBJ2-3,CASSLQRGYTDTQYF,TGCGCCAGCAGCTTACAGCGGGGATACACAGATACGCAGTATTTT
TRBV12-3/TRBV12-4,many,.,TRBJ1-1,CASSFYPGGRIGSEAFF,TGTGCCAGCAGTTTTTACCCCGGGGGGCGCATAGGCTCTGAAGCTTTCTTT
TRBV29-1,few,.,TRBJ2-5,CSVDVGNSGRETQYF,TGCAGCGTTGATGTGGGAAACTCAGGCCGAGAGACCCAGTACTTC
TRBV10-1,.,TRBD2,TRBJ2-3,CASSESTSGGASTDTQYF,TGCGCCAGCAGTGAGTCGACTAGCGGGGGGGCAAGCACAGATACGCAGTATTTT
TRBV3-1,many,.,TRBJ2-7,CASSQQDHYEQYF,TGTGCCAGCAGCCAACAAGACCACTACGAGCAGTACTTC
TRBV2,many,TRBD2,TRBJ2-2,CASTGLEGTGELFF,TGTGCCAGCACCGGACTAGAGGGCACCGGGGAGCTGTTTTTT
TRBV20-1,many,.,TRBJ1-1,CSATRDATEAFF,TGCAGTGCTACCCGGGACGCCACTGAAGCTTTCTTT
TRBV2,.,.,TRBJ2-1,CAARENEQFF,TGTGCCGCCAGGGAAAATGAGCAGTTCTTC
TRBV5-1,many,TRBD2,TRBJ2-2,CASSLAPGGPRTGELFF,TGCGCCAGCAGCTTGGCGCCGGGGGGGCCGCGCACCGGGGAGCTGTTTTTT
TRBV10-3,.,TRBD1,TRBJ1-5,CAISELPGQAAIQPQHF,TGTGCCATCAGTGAGCTACCCGGACAGGCGGCGATTCAGCCCCAGCATTTT
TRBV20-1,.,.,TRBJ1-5,CSALGRAGYSNQPQHF,TGCAGTGCTTTAGGTCGGGCAGGGTATAGCAATCAGCCCCAGCATTTT
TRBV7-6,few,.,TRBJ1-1,CASSLGGAVNTEAFF,TGTGCCAGCAGCTTAGGGGGGGCAGTGAACACTGAAGCTTTCTTT
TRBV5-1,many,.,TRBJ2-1,CASSWPLGGGPSYNEQFF,TGCGCCAGCAGCTGGCCTCTAGGGGGGGGGCCCTCCTACAATGAGCAGTTCTTC
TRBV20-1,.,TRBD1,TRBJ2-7,CSARSRDSSYEQYF,TGCAGTGCTAGATCCCGGGACAGCTCCTACGAGCAGTACTTC
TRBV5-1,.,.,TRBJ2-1,CASSLVESSYNEQFF,TGCGCCAGCAGCTTGGTCGAGAGCTCCTACAATGAGCAGTTCTTC
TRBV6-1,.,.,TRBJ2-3,CASCIGAGTDTQYF,TGTGCCAGCTGTATCGGGGCTGGCACAGATACGCAGTATTTT
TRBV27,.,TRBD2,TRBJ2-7,CASSRSSGYYEQYF,TGTGCCAGCAGTCGCTCTAGCGGATACTACGAGCAGTACTTC
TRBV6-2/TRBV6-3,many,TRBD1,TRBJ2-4,CASSSPRQGANKNIQYF,TGTGCCAGCAGTTCCCCACGACAGGGGGCGAATAAAAACATTCAGTACTTC
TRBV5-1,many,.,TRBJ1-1,CASSPWPRGAGDTEAFF,TGCGCCAGCAGCCCCTGGCCAAGGGGGGCGGGTGACACTGAAGCTTTCTTT
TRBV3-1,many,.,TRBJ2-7,CASSYDPSYEQYF,TGTGCCAGCAGCTACGACCCCAGCTACGAGCAGTACTTC
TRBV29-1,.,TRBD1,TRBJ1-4,CSGRTGERNEKLFF,TGCAGCGGCCGTACAGGGGAGCGGAATGAAAAACTGTTTTTT
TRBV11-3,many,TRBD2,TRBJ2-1,CASSRTSGDYNEQFF,TGTGCCAGCAGCCGGACTAGCGGGGACTACAATGAGCAGTTCTTC
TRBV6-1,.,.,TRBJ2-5,CASSEGPTRETQYF,TGTGCCAGCAGTGAAGGCCCAACAAGGGAGACCCAGTACTTC